This T cell receptor beta chain was identified in a study of shared clonotypes between healthy human individuals (TCRdb year 2020). With regard to the full study: A few men and a couple of women, aged 18 to 49 years, made up the cohort. For each donor, CD4 naive and CD4 memory were each run on three plates, CD8 naive on two plates, and CD8 memory on one plate. Blood TCR repertoires of five healthy adults were deeply sequenced to estimate repertoire size and the extent of clonotype sharing between individuals. Different laboratories and diverse techniques were used to prepare libraries and sequence TCR repertoires, to increase sequencing depth and limit assay-specific biases. Leukapheresis yielded between about 0.94 and 9.5 billion PBMCs per donor. Study-wide conclusions, independent of this receptor: Estimated clonotype richness was generally larger for naive than for memory subsets. About 4.5% of naive CD4, 3.5% of naive CD8, approximately 2% of memory CD4, and more than 0.35% of memory CD8 clonotypes were shared across a few donors. Because the study included a small number of donors, the genetic and exposure-history diversity represented was limited. Sampling was restricted to blood, and TCR repertoires in tissues likely differ from the TCR repertoires found in blood. Higher generation probabilities were observed for clonotypes shared by all four sorted-subset donors than for non-shared clonotypes. Pairwise subsampling led to the expectation that sequencing depth would affect the degree of clonotype sharing among donors. Rarefaction of sorted-subset datasets indicated incomplete sequencing despite the large sequencing depth.

Donors were healthy HIV-negative adults with no recently reported acute infections or vaccinations. All donors were Caucasian adults living in Nashville, Tennessee, USA. CD4+ T cells were enriched through magnetic negative selection, after which naive cells were positively selected on CD45RA and the remaining negative fraction served as the memory subset. Blood was collected by leukapheresis, and PBMCs were isolated by Ficoll-Histopaque density gradient centrifugation and then cryopreserved in liquid nitrogen vapor phase. Analytical flow cytometry was used to check the purity and quantity of every magnetically sorted T cell population. Genomic DNA was isolated from every sorted fraction and measured by UV absorbance on a Nanodrop 2000c. TCR CDR3 regions were amplified from genomic DNA by multiplex PCR using the deep immunoSEQ assay. For each cell subset, the extracted genomic DNA was distributed evenly across all wells of several immunoSEQ 96-well plates, and each plate served as one replicate. Each replicate PCR for sorted subsets received roughly 200 ng genomic DNA, equal to about 29,000 T cell genomes. Purified libraries were quantified with a Qubit 3.0 fluorometer, sized on a Bioanalyzer 2100, and re-quantified with the KAPA Library Quantification kit. Every immunoSEQ 96-well plate was sequenced on a separate single-read 150-cycle Illumina NextSeq 550 flow cell. The study's own analysis went as follows. Because only junctional sequences without quality scores were contained in the immunoSEQ output, filtering matching that applied to full-length reads could not be performed. Sequences were annotated with PyIR, a Python wrapper for IgBLAST v1.9, using IMGT germline references to assign V/J genes and CDR3. Reads were filtered out if the reads had weak V/J assignments (E-value above 1e-6), no CDR3, stop codons, out-of-frame junctions, or ambiguous translated residues. V3J clonotypes were defined as sequences sharing an identical inferred V gene, J gene, and CDR3 amino acid sequence. Percentage overlap between repertoires was computed as shared unique clonotypes divided by the size of the smaller repertoire. RTK rarefaction, the Chao1 estimator, and Recon v2.1 estimates of unobserved clonotypes were used to assess repertoire richness. Generation probabilities were computed with OLGA for all TCRbeta clonotypes obtained by the gDNA method from four donors. TCRdb took over this immuneACCESS table, retaining in-frame rearrangements with V and J assigned. Such tables are incomplete; in checked studies, under half of the missing clones stem from an unresolved V gene, and the remainder is unexplained. V and J calls and clone size are those listed in that table; D and trimming were worked out from the DNA. For this sample there are approximately 2.1 million clones; approximately 93% appear just once. The ten most abundant clones make up about 0.41% of the sample.

With regard to this clone: It has no known antigen specificity. Base qualities are missing; no much larger clone stands one base away.

From the cysteine through the phenylalanine, the CDR3 covers 15 amino acids. This entry keeps only the CDR3 DNA: 45 bases, framed from base 1. The V and J ends are trimmed by 3 bases and 0 bases, leaving 9 bases between them. CDR1 and CDR2 are drawn from the germline V gene (reference sequence): SGHNT, YYREEE. The clonotype comes from a man younger than 30 in good health. Some clones in this sample may be carry-over from other donors' samples. Sequenced input: naive CD4+ T cells from PBMCs. The cell subset or site label, as the study defines it: CD45RA+ positively selected. The V gene is TRBV5-4 and the J gene is TRBJ2-2; there is no confident call for the D gene. The DNA sequence follows: TGTGCCAGCAGCTCGCGGCGCGCGAACACCGGGGAGCTGTTTTTT. This sequence encodes CASSSRRANTGELFF. Beyond the CDR3, the reference TRBV5-4 and TRBJ2-2 genes provide the residues; the full variable domain reads: ETGVTQSPTHLIKTRGQQVTLRCSSQSGHNTVSWYQQALGQGPQFIFQYYREEENGRGNFPPRFSGLQFPNYSSELNVNALELDDSALYLCASSSRRANTGELFFGEGSRLTVL.